Listed below are T cell receptor beta chains from one sample, sequenced in a study of radiation and T cells in renal cell carcinoma. Only in-frame clones appear in the TCRdb table, and some are missing; sequencing was by immunoSEQ multiplex PCR. This repertoire shows 120,000 to 150,000 clones, 88% found once; its top ten account for around 4.4%. This material consisted of blood, taken from a patient whose treatment included radiotherapy and nephrectomy. The source of these receptors is a woman in her 70s with renal cell carcinoma. The CDR3 runs from the conserved cysteine through the conserved F or W. Fields, in order: clone size, J gene, V gene, D gene, CDR3 protein, CDR3 DNA. The D gene is left open where the match is weak. Rows give clone size only sometimes, using once, few, many, or a class for an expanded clone.

>.|TRBJ2-1|TRBV9|TRBD2
CASSAGPLAGGYNEQFF
TGTGCCAGCAGCGCCGGGCCCCTAGCGGGGGGTTACAATGAGCAGTTCTTC
>few|TRBJ1-1|TRBV5-4|.
CASSSRSRSTEAFF
TGTGCCAGCAGCTCACGGTCGCGGAGCACTGAAGCTTTCTTT
>.|TRBJ2-1|TRBV7-8|TRBD2
CASSYARGLAGFGEQFF
TGTGCCAGCAGCTATGCCCGAGGACTAGCGGGATTTGGTGAGCAGTTCTTC
>.|TRBJ1-3|TRBV5-1|.
CASSFVQGGSGNTIYF
TGCGCCAGCAGCTTTGTGCAGGGAGGCTCTGGAAACACCATATATTTT
>once|TRBJ2-6|TRBV9|.
CASSPHTALDSGANVLTF
TGTGCCAGCAGCCCTCATACTGCGCTAGACTCTGGGGCCAACGTCCTGACTTTC
>.|TRBJ1-6|TRBV7-8|.
CASSLELGRGPSSYNSPLHF
TGTGCCAGCAGCTTAGAATTAGGCAGGGGCCCGAGCTCCTATAATTCACCCCTCCACTTT
>.|TRBJ2-7|TRBV4-2|TRBD1
CASSQWGGQGGEQYF
TGTGCCAGCAGCCAGTGGGGAGGACAGGGGGGCGAGCAGTACTTC
>.|TRBJ1-5|TRBV23-1|.
CASSHRPQHF
TGCGCCAGCAGTCACCGCCCCCAGCATTTT
>.|TRBJ1-2|TRBV5-5|.
CASSLGGGNYGYTF
TGTGCCAGCAGCTTGGGGGGCGGGAACTATGGCTACACCTTC
>.|TRBJ2-3|TRBV5-1|.
CASSLALAGSGTDTQYF
TGCGCCAGCAGCTTGGCCCTGGCCGGCTCTGGCACAGATACGCAGTATTTT
>.|TRBJ2-3|TRBV5-1|TRBD2
CASSLGLAGTADTQYF
TGCGCCAGCAGCTTGGGACTAGCGGGGACCGCAGATACGCAGTATTTT
>once|TRBJ1-1|TRBV6-6|TRBD1
CASSSRQGLNTEAFF
TGTGCCAGCAGTTCCCGACAGGGGTTGAACACTGAAGCTTTCTTT
>.|TRBJ1-1|TRBV2|.
CASRGRAMNTEAFF
TGTGCCAGCAGAGGAAGGGCCATGAACACTGAAGCTTTCTTT
>once|TRBJ1-2|TRBV30|.
CAWSVRQGRDGYTF
TGTGCCTGGAGTGTACGGCAGGGACGGGATGGCTACACCTTC
>.|TRBJ1-3|TRBV7-9|TRBD1
CASRGDRVGRNTIYF
TGTGCCAGCAGGGGCGACAGGGTAGGGCGAAACACCATATATTTT
>.|TRBJ2-2|TRBV12-5|.
CASGRGRTGELFF
TGTGCTAGTGGTCGGGGGCGGACCGGGGAGCTGTTTTTT
>.|TRBJ2-1|TRBV5-4|TRBD2
CASNWPGGTYNEQFF
TGTGCCAGCAACTGGCCGGGGGGTACCTACAATGAGCAGTTCTTC
>.|TRBJ2-1|TRBV7-2|.
CASSLGAWDNEQFF
TGTGCCAGCAGCTTAGGGGCCTGGGACAATGAGCAGTTCTTC
>.|TRBJ1-6|TRBV28|.
CASSFGGSSSSYNSPLHF
TGTGCCAGCAGTTTTGGGGGCAGTTCGAGCTCCTATAATTCACCCCTCCACTTT
>.|TRBJ2-3|TRBV2|.
CASNHRAGTDTQYF
TGTGCCAGCAACCACAGGGCTGGCACAGATACGCAGTATTTT
>.|TRBJ1-2|TRBV2|.
CASSLIVGPANYGYTF
TGTGCCAGCAGTCTCATAGTGGGGCCAGCTAACTATGGCTACACCTTC
>.|TRBJ1-3|TRBV4-2|TRBD1
CASSQAQGAGGNTIYF
TGTGCCAGCAGCCAAGCACAGGGGGCGGGTGGAAACACCATATATTTT
>.|TRBJ1-1|TRBV6-5|.
CASSPGAFF
TGTGCCAGCTCCCCCGGAGCTTTCTTT
>once|TRBJ1-6|TRBV11-3|TRBD1
CASSSGTGDSPLHF
TGTGCCAGCAGCTCCGGGACAGGGGATTCACCCCTCCACTTT
>.|TRBJ2-2|TRBV7-2|.
CASSLRGTKGGELFF
TGTGCCAGCAGCTTAAGGGGGACTAAGGGCGGGGAGCTGTTTTTT
>.|TRBJ1-1|TRBV7-8|.
CASSLKWNTEAFF
TGTGCCAGCAGCTTAAAGTGGAACACTGAAGCTTTCTTT
>.|TRBJ2-2|TRBV4-2|.
CASSSDARGQGTGELFF
TGTGCCAGCAGCTCCGACGCACGGGGGCAAGGGACCGGGGAGCTGTTTTTT
>.|TRBJ2-5|TRBV7-9|.
CASSFPGGSRETQYF
TGTGCCAGCAGCTTTCCAGGTGGGAGTAGGGAGACCCAGTACTTC
>.|TRBJ1-5|TRBV28|.
CASRGRRGSNQPQHF
TGTGCCAGCAGGGGAAGAAGGGGAAGCAATCAGCCCCAGCATTTT
>.|TRBJ1-2|TRBV19|.
CASSLAGLDGYTF
TGTGCCAGTAGCTTAGCGGGCTTGGATGGCTACACCTTC
>.|TRBJ2-5|TRBV9|.
CASSVAQGSGTQYF
TGTGCCAGCAGCGTAGCACAGGGATCGGGGACCCAGTACTTC
>.|TRBJ2-7|TRBV7-8|.
CASSRGSSYEQYF
TGTGCCAGCAGCCGGGGGAGCTCCTACGAGCAGTACTTC
>.|TRBJ2-3|TRBV5-4|.
CASSYDPASTDTQYF
TGTGCCAGCAGTTATGACCCGGCGAGCACAGATACGCAGTATTTT
>.|TRBJ1-1|TRBV7-2|.
CASSLGGATEAFF
TGTGCCAGCAGCTTAGGGGGTGCCACTGAAGCTTTCTTT
>.|TRBJ1-2|TRBV29-1|.
CSVEANNYGYTF
TGCAGCGTTGAGGCAAATAACTATGGCTACACCTTC
>.|TRBJ1-5|TRBV7-9|.
CASSATGIYQPQHF
TGTGCCAGCAGCGCCACCGGGATCTATCAGCCCCAGCATTTT
>.|TRBJ2-3|TRBV19|.
CASSPIASNPVSTDTQYF
TGTGCCAGTAGTCCCATAGCTAGTAACCCGGTTAGCACAGATACGCAGTATTTT
>.|TRBJ1-2|TRBV7-9|.
CASSLKDLGGYTF
TGTGCCAGCAGCTTAAAGGATCTCGGAGGCTACACCTTC
>.|TRBJ2-7|TRBV5-6|.
CASHRGLFEQYF
TGTGCCAGCCACAGGGGACTCTTCGAGCAGTACTTC
>.|TRBJ2-3|TRBV27|.
CASSSRGWSSSTDTQYF
TGTGCCAGCAGTTCCAGGGGCTGGAGCTCTAGCACAGATACGCAGTATTTT
>.|TRBJ2-3|TRBV5-1|.
CASSLDVDTQYF
TGCGCCAGCAGCTTGGATGTAGATACGCAGTATTTT
>.|TRBJ2-1|TRBV18|.
CASSPRRVGQVDNEQFF
TGTGCCAGCTCACCAAGACGCGTAGGGCAGGTCGACAATGAGCAGTTCTTC
>.|TRBJ2-5|TRBV5-4|.
CASSLAGRETQYF
TGTGCCAGCAGCTTGGCGGGACGAGAGACCCAGTACTTC
>.|TRBJ2-7|TRBV7-8|.
CASLGLGNSYEQYF
TGTGCCAGCCTGGGGCTGGGGAACTCCTACGAGCAGTACTTC
>.|TRBJ1-2|TRBV5-1|.
CASSPGHDYGYTF
TGCGCCAGCTCTCCGGGACACGACTATGGCTACACCTTC
>.|TRBJ1-6|TRBV2|.
CASSVGALSSYNSPLHF
TGTGCCAGCAGTGTGGGAGCCCTTAGCTCCTATAATTCACCCCTCCACTTT
>.|TRBJ1-1|TRBV11-2|.
CASSLRRNTEAFF
TGTGCCAGCAGCCTCCGACGGAACACTGAAGCTTTCTTT
>.|TRBJ2-2|TRBV5-1|TRBD2
CASDMAGANTGELFF
TGCGCCAGCGATATGGCGGGGGCGAACACCGGGGAGCTGTTTTTT
>.|TRBJ1-1|TRBV28|.
CASSVGGRGTEAFF
TGTGCCAGCAGTGTAGGGGGGAGGGGCACTGAAGCTTTCTTT
>.|TRBJ2-3|TRBV30|.
CAWRTAGAVDTQYF
TGTGCCTGGAGGACGGCGGGGGCGGTCGATACGCAGTATTTT
>.|TRBJ1-4|TRBV14|.
CASSPLPANEKLFF
TGTGCCAGCAGCCCCCTTCCCGCTAATGAAAAACTGTTTTTT
>.|TRBJ1-1|TRBV5-1|.
CASSLVVDMNTEAFF
TGCGCCAGCAGCTTGGTTGTGGATATGAACACTGAAGCTTTCTTT
>.|TRBJ1-2|TRBV29-1|.
CSVGGEVGGYTF
TGCAGCGTTGGGGGCGAGGTGGGTGGCTACACCTTC
>.|TRBJ1-5|TRBV28|.
CASSLLGQLAGNQPQHF
TGTGCCAGCAGTTTATTAGGACAGTTAGCAGGCAATCAGCCCCAGCATTTT
>once|TRBJ1-2|TRBV19|.
CASALRWDYGYTF
TGTGCCAGCGCCCTTCGGTGGGACTATGGCTACACCTTC
>.|TRBJ1-2|TRBV27|.
CASSLSTGREYGYTF
TGTGCCAGCAGTTTATCCACAGGGAGGGAATATGGCTACACCTTC